Listed below are T cell receptor beta chains from one sample, sequenced in a study of T cell responses to AZD1222 COVID-19 vaccine. Sequencing used immunoSEQ multiplex PCR; TCRdb keeps in-frame clones, though not all of them. Of some 120,000 clones in the sample, about 86% were seen once. Source: peripheral blood, taken on day 0 of AZD1222 vaccination. The source of these receptors is an adult in good health. The CDR3 runs from the conserved cysteine through the conserved F or W. A D gene is named only where the DNA matches it firmly. For some rows the clone size is stated as once, few or many, or as a class when expanded; others skip it.

>NA|14|TRBJ2-5|TRBV7-8|TRBD1
TGTGCCAGCAGAGAGGACAGGGGGTTTGGGACCCAGTACTTC
CASREDRGFGTQYF
>NA|14|TRBJ2-2|TRBV7-2|TRBD2
TGTGCCAGCAGCTTACTAGCGGGAGCCGGGGAGCTGTTTTTT
CASSLLAGAGELFF
>NA|12|TRBJ1-2|TRBV2|NA
TGTGCCAGCAGTGAACGGGTTGGTGGCTACACCTTC
CASSERVGGYTF
>once|13|TRBJ1-6|TRBV12-3/TRBV12-4|TRBD1
TGTGCCGGCCGCGACAGGGAGGATTCACCCCTCCACTTT
CAGRDREDSPLHF
>NA|14|TRBJ1-1|TRBV28|TRBD1
TGTGCCAGCAGAACTGGACAGGGGTGGAATGAAGCTTTCTTT
CASRTGQGWNEAFF
>NA|11|TRBJ1-2|TRBV29-1|NA
TGCAGCGTTGGACACGACTATGGCTACACCTTC
CSVGHDYGYTF
>NA|15|TRBJ2-1|TRBV29-1|NA
TGCAGCGTTGAAGGGTACCAGGGGCCGTACAATGAGCAGTTCTTC
CSVEGYQGPYNEQFF
>NA|15|TRBJ1-4|TRBV5-1|TRBD1
TGCGCCAGCAGCCGAACAGGGGGCACTAATGAAAAACTGTTTTTT
CASSRTGGTNEKLFF
>NA|14|TRBJ2-1|TRBV9|NA
TGTGCCAGCAGCGTAGGCCCCGAGAAGGGGGAGCAGTTCTTC
CASSVGPEKGEQFF
>few|15|TRBJ2-1|TRBV19|TRBD1
TGTGCCAGTAGTATTTTGGACAGGGGGGGCAATGAGCAGTTCTTC
CASSILDRGGNEQFF
>NA|13|TRBJ1-1|TRBV28|NA
TGTGCCAGCAGTTTGTTGGGGAACACTGAAGCTTTCTTT
CASSLLGNTEAFF
>NA|13|TRBJ2-3|TRBV7-2|NA
TGTGCCAGCAGCTTAAGGAGATCAGATACGCAGTATTTT
CASSLRRSDTQYF
>NA|11|TRBJ2-5|TRBV2|NA
TGTGCCGGCAGGGTTCAGGAGACCCAGTACTTC
CAGRVQETQYF
>many|14|TRBJ1-6|TRBV4-3|NA
TGCGCCAGCAGCCAAGATACGGGTAATTCACCCCTCCACTTT
CASSQDTGNSPLHF
>NA|17|TRBJ2-2|TRBV28|TRBD2
TGTGCCAGCAGTTCACCGGGACTAGCTGCTAAAACCGGGGAGCTGTTTTTT
CASSSPGLAAKTGELFF
>once|16|TRBJ1-5|TRBV3-1/TRBV3-2|NA
TGTGCCAGCAGCCAAGATTTCATACAGGCCGATGGGGCCCAGCATTTT
CASSQDFIQADGAQHF
>once|15|TRBJ2-7|TRBV28|TRBD2
TGTGCCAGCAGTTCCCCTAGCGGGAGGGGCCACGAGCAGTACTTC
CASSSPSGRGHEQYF
>NA|15|TRBJ1-5|TRBV5-4|NA
TGTGCCAGCAGCATGGGGGGCGGAGGCAATCAGCCCCAGCATTTT
CASSMGGGGNQPQHF
>NA|15|TRBJ2-1|TRBV7-8|TRBD2
TGTGCCAGCAATTTTTTTACGGGAGGGGTCGATGAGCAGTTCTTC
CASNFFTGGVDEQFF
>NA|12|TRBJ1-3|TRBV11-2|NA
TGTGCCAGCAGCTTAGTTGGAAACACCATATATTTT
CASSLVGNTIYF
>NA|13|TRBJ1-1|TRBV30|NA
TGTGCCTGGAGTAGAACGAGAAACACTGAAGCTTTCTTT
CAWSRTRNTEAFF
>NA|11|TRBJ1-3|TRBV21-1|NA
TGTGCCAGCAGCACAGGAAACACCATATATTTT
CASSTGNTIYF
>NA|15|TRBJ1-5|TRBV5-8|NA
TGTGCCAGCAGCTTGTGGGAGGTTAGCAATCAGCCCCAGCATTTT
CASSLWEVSNQPQHF
>medium-sized|14|TRBJ2-1|TRBV6-6|TRBD2
TGTGCCAGCACCTTAGCGGGACCCTACAATGAGCAGTTCTTC
CASTLAGPYNEQFF
>NA|13|TRBJ1-6|TRBV11-2|NA
TGTGCCAGCAGCTTAAGGCAGAATTCACCCCTCCACTTT
CASSLRQNSPLHF
>once|16|TRBJ1-2|TRBV7-3|NA
TGTGCCAGCAGCTCCGGGACCCCAAGTTCCAACTATGGCTACACCTTC
CASSSGTPSSNYGYTF
>NA|12|TRBJ1-6|TRBV9|NA
TGTGCCAGCAGCAGACAGGAATCACCCCTCCACTTT
CASSRQESPLHF
>once|14|TRBJ2-7|TRBV5-4|TRBD2
TGTGCCAGCAGCACCGGACTAGCGGGAGTTGAGCAGTACTTC
CASSTGLAGVEQYF
>NA|13|TRBJ1-1|TRBV30|NA
TGTGCCTGGAGTGGGCAGGACAACACTGAAGCTTTCTTT
CAWSGQDNTEAFF
>NA|14|TRBJ2-1|TRBV6-2/TRBV6-3|NA
TGTGCCAGCAGTATTAGCGGAGCTGACAATGAGCAGTTCTTC
CASSISGADNEQFF